What follows is one T cell receptor beta chain and its context. This clone has just a few counts. Its antigen remains unidentified. Base qualities are missing; no much larger clone stands one base away. Donors were healthy HIV-negative adults with no recently reported acute infections or vaccinations. Every donor was a Caucasian adult residing in Nashville, Tennessee, USA. CD4+ T cells were enriched by magnetic negative selection; naive cells were then positively selected on CD45RA, and the negative fraction formed the memory subset. Blood was collected by leukapheresis, and PBMCs were isolated by Ficoll-Histopaque density gradient centrifugation and then cryopreserved in liquid nitrogen vapor phase. Analytical flow cytometry was used to check the purity and quantity of each magnetically sorted T cell population. From each sorted fraction, genomic DNA was isolated and quantified by UV absorbance on a Nanodrop 2000c.

Using the deep immunoSEQ assay, multiplex PCR amplified TCR CDR3 regions from genomic DNA. Extracted genomic DNA from each cell subset was distributed evenly across all wells of several immunoSEQ 96-well plates, and each plate was treated as a replicate. Each replicate PCR for sorted subsets received approximately 200 ng genomic DNA, equal to some 32,000 T cell genomes. The purified libraries were quantified using a Qubit 3.0 fluorometer, sized with a Bioanalyzer 2100, and then quantified again using the KAPA Library Quantification kit. Each immunoSEQ 96-well plate was sequenced on its own single-read 150-cycle Illumina NextSeq 550 flow cell. In the paper's pipeline: Because the immunoSEQ output held only junctional sequences and lacked quality scores, the filtering could not match the filtering applied to full-length reads. Sequences were annotated with PyIR, a Python wrapper for IgBLAST v1.9, using IMGT germline references to assign V/J genes and CDR3. Reads were filtered out if the reads had weak V/J assignments (E-value above 1e-6), no CDR3, stop codons, out-of-frame junctions, or ambiguous translated residues. V3J clonotypes were defined as sequences sharing the same inferred V gene, J gene, and CDR3 amino acid sequence. Percentage overlap between repertoires was calculated by dividing the number of shared unique clonotypes by the size of the smaller repertoire. Repertoire richness was assessed with RTK rarefaction, the Chao1 estimator, and Recon v2.1 estimates of unobserved clonotypes. Generation probabilities were computed with OLGA for all TCRbeta clonotypes obtained by the gDNA method from several donors. As stored in TCRdb, this immuneACCESS dataset retains in-frame rearrangements with V and J assigned. A fraction of the clones does not appear; measured against another copy, unresolved V genes explain less than half of the discrepancy, and the remainder lacks a known reason. That table is the source of V, J and clone size, and D and trimming were worked out from the DNA. Counted in this sample were over a million clones; about 80% of them appeared once. Roughly 0.65% of the sample goes to the ten largest clones.

This sample is part of a study of shared clonotypes between healthy human individuals (dated by TCRdb to the early 2020s). In the study overall: A few men and a couple of women, aged 18 to 49 years, made up the cohort. For each donor, CD4 naive and CD4 memory were each run on three plates, CD8 naive on two plates, and CD8 memory on one plate. To estimate repertoire size and how much clonotype sharing occurs between individuals, the study deeply sequenced the blood TCR repertoires of roughly 5 healthy adults. Different laboratories and diverse techniques were used to prepare libraries and sequence TCR repertoires, to increase sequencing depth and limit assay-specific biases. Per donor, leukapheresis produced somewhere between about 0.94 and 9.5 billion PBMCs.

Results and caveats for the whole study, not just this receptor: Pairwise subsampling indicated that sequencing depth was expected to affect the degree of clonotype sharing among donors. Rarefaction of sorted-subset datasets indicated incomplete sequencing despite the large sequencing depth. Higher generation probabilities were observed for clonotypes shared by all four sorted-subset donors than for non-shared clonotypes. Only blood was sampled, and tissue TCR repertoires likely differ from those in blood. The genetic and exposure-history diversity represented was limited by the small number of donors. Larger estimated clonotype richness was generally found for naive subsets than for memory subsets. When several donors were compared, the shared fraction of clonotypes was about 5.4% for naive CD4, roughly 3.3% for naive CD8, 2% to 2.5% for memory CD4, and around 0.37% for memory CD8.

The cysteine opens and the phenylalanine closes a CDR3 of 13 amino acids. The retained sequence is limited to the CDR3, 39 bases, with the frame set at the first base. Sequences GTSNPN (CDR1) and SVGIG (CDR2) are obtained from the germline V gene (reference sequence). Deletion took 2 bases off V and 7 bases off J, with a span of 11 bases between the germline ends. The clonotype comes from a man aged 18 to 29 in good health. Some clones in this sample may be carry-over from other donors' samples. Sequenced sample: memory CD4+ T cells from PBMCs. The meaning of the sample's cell subset or site label: CD45RA-negative fraction. The sequence is built from TRBV30 and TRBJ2-2; the D gene lacks a confident call. The CDR3 protein sequence reads: CAWSRVVGGELFF. The nucleotide sequence reads as follows: TGTGCCTGGAGTCGTGTGGTGGGCGGGGAGCTGTTTTTT.